Listed below are T cell receptor beta chains from one sample, sequenced in a study of Graves' ophthalmopathy and Graves' hyperthyroidism. TCRdb fed the multiplex PCR reads into MiXCR, producing one record per CDR3 protein. The data hold 300,000 to 400,000 distinct CDR3 sequences, with about 17% observed a single time. The sequencing input was peripheral blood. The source of these receptors is an adult woman with stable Graves' hyperthyroidism. Each CDR3 is given with its conserved first and last residue. Each record gives: V gene, D gene, J gene, CDR3 length, clone size, CDR3 DNA, CDR3 protein. D genes are given only for firm matches. Clone size is shown for a subset of rows, as once, few, many or a class of expanded clone.

V gene: TRBV6-5
D gene: -
J gene: TRBJ1-1
CDR3 length: 16
clone size: -
CDR3 DNA: TGTGCCAGCAGTTACTCGTTTGTGGCAGGAAACACTGAAGCTTTCTTT
CDR3 protein: CASSYSFVAGNTEAFF

V gene: TRBV5-1
D gene: -
J gene: TRBJ2-2
CDR3 length: 15
clone size: many
CDR3 DNA: TGCGCCAGCAGCTCCCGGGCCGCGAACACCGGGGAGCTGTTTTTT
CDR3 protein: CASSSRAANTGELFF

V gene: TRBV12-3/TRBV12-4
D gene: TRBD1
J gene: TRBJ2-4
CDR3 length: 16
clone size: many
CDR3 DNA: TGTGCCAGCAGTATGGACAGGTGGATCTCCAAAAACATTCAGTACTTC
CDR3 protein: CASSMDRWISKNIQYF

V gene: TRBV11-2
D gene: TRBD2
J gene: TRBJ2-5
CDR3 length: 16
clone size: -
CDR3 DNA: TGTGCCAGCAGCCCAGGTGCGGGTAGCGGGAGAGAGACCCAGTACTTC
CDR3 protein: CASSPGAGSGRETQYF

V gene: TRBV6-8
D gene: -
J gene: TRBJ1-5
CDR3 length: 16
clone size: many
CDR3 DNA: TGTGCCAGCAGTTACGGGCAGGGGATCCGCAATCAGCCCCAGCATTTT
CDR3 protein: CASSYGQGIRNQPQHF

V gene: TRBV11-2
D gene: TRBD2
J gene: TRBJ2-7
CDR3 length: 16
clone size: many
CDR3 DNA: TGTGCCAGCAGCTTAGATGGATGGGGGGGGTCCTACGAGCAGTACTTC
CDR3 protein: CASSLDGWGGSYEQYF

V gene: TRBV3-1
D gene: TRBD1
J gene: TRBJ1-5
CDR3 length: 14
clone size: -
CDR3 DNA: TGTGCCAGCAGCCAAGGGACAGGAGATCAGCCCCAGCATTTT
CDR3 protein: CASSQGTGDQPQHF

V gene: TRBV12-3/TRBV12-4
D gene: -
J gene: TRBJ1-6
CDR3 length: 15
clone size: many
CDR3 DNA: TGTGCCAGCAAGGCCACAGGTGCCCTTAATTCACCCCTCCACTTT
CDR3 protein: CASKATGALNSPLHF

V gene: TRBV6-5
D gene: -
J gene: TRBJ1-5
CDR3 length: 12
clone size: many
CDR3 DNA: TGTGCCAGCAGCAAGGGAACTCAGCCCCAGCATTTT
CDR3 protein: CASSKGTQPQHF

V gene: TRBV7-9
D gene: TRBD2
J gene: TRBJ2-5
CDR3 length: 14
clone size: many
CDR3 DNA: TGTGCCAGCAGCTTAACTAGCGTGGAAGAGACCCAGTACTTC
CDR3 protein: CASSLTSVEETQYF

V gene: TRBV27
D gene: TRBD1
J gene: TRBJ2-2
CDR3 length: 16
clone size: -
CDR3 DNA: TGTGCCAGCAGTTTTGAAACACAGGGGCACACCGGGGAGCTGTTTTTT
CDR3 protein: CASSFETQGHTGELFF

V gene: TRBV6-5
D gene: -
J gene: TRBJ2-7
CDR3 length: 11
clone size: many
CDR3 DNA: TGTGCCAGCAGTTACTCGGACGAGCAGTACTTC
CDR3 protein: CASSYSDEQYF

V gene: TRBV12-3/TRBV12-4
D gene: -
J gene: TRBJ1-1
CDR3 length: 11
clone size: many
CDR3 DNA: TGTGCCAGCAGGGAAACCACTGAAGCTTTCTTT
CDR3 protein: CASRETTEAFF

V gene: TRBV20-1
D gene: -
J gene: TRBJ1-3
CDR3 length: 15
clone size: many
CDR3 DNA: TGCAGTGCTAGAGATTTGGCAGGCCATGGAAACACCATATATTTT
CDR3 protein: CSARDLAGHGNTIYF

V gene: TRBV6-2/TRBV6-3
D gene: -
J gene: TRBJ2-7
CDR3 length: 13
clone size: many
CDR3 DNA: TGTGCCAGCATCTATAGGGTTTGCGTCGAGCAGTACTTC
CDR3 protein: CASIYRVCVEQYF

V gene: TRBV28
D gene: TRBD2
J gene: TRBJ2-5
CDR3 length: 16
clone size: many
CDR3 DNA: TGTGCCAGCAGTTTAGTTCCTAGCGGGAGATGGGAGACCCAGTACTTC
CDR3 protein: CASSLVPSGRWETQYF

V gene: TRBV12-3/TRBV12-4
D gene: -
J gene: TRBJ1-2
CDR3 length: 13
clone size: many
CDR3 DNA: TGTGCCAGCAGTTTCCGAGGGGAGGTTGGCTACACCTTC
CDR3 protein: CASSFRGEVGYTF

V gene: TRBV12-3/TRBV12-4
D gene: TRBD1
J gene: TRBJ1-1
CDR3 length: 16
clone size: many
CDR3 DNA: TGTGCCAGCACCGGGACAGAAGGGTCCGGCGACACTGAAGCTTTCTTT
CDR3 protein: CASTGTEGSGDTEAFF

V gene: TRBV28
D gene: -
J gene: TRBJ1-5
CDR3 length: 13
clone size: many
CDR3 DNA: TGTGCCAGCAGGGAACAGCTCAATCAGCCCCAGCATTTT
CDR3 protein: CASREQLNQPQHF

V gene: TRBV7-4
D gene: TRBD1
J gene: TRBJ1-1
CDR3 length: 17
clone size: many
CDR3 DNA: TGTGCCAGCACCCTCCTCCGGGACAGGGGGCTTTGCACTGAAGCTTTCTTT
CDR3 protein: CASTLLRDRGLCTEAFF

V gene: TRBV24-1
D gene: -
J gene: TRBJ2-5
CDR3 length: 17
clone size: many
CDR3 DNA: TGTGCCACCAGTGACCGATCGGGCCGACCGTACCAAGAGACCCAGTACTTC
CDR3 protein: CATSDRSGRPYQETQYF

V gene: TRBV25-1
D gene: -
J gene: TRBJ1-5
CDR3 length: 13
clone size: few
CDR3 DNA: TGTGCCAGCTCAGGGGCAGGAAATCAGCCCCAGCATTTT
CDR3 protein: CASSGAGNQPQHF